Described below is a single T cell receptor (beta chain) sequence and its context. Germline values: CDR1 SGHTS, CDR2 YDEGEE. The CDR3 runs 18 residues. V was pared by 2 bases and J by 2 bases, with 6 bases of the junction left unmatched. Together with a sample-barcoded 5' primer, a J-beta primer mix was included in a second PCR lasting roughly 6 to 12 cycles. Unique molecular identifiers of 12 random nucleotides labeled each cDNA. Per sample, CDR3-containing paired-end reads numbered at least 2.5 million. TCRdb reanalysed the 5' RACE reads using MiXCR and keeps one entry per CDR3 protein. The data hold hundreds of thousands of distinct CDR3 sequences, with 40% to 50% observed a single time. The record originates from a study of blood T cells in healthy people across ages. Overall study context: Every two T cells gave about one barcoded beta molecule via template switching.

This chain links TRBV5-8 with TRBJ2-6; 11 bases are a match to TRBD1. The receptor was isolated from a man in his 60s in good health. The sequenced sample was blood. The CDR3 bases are TGTGCCAGCAGCTTCTCAGGACAGGGGGCGACTGGGGCCAACGTCCTGACTTTC. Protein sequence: CASSFSGQGATGANVLTF.